Sequencing of this T cell receptor beta chain was carried out in a study of early T cells in non-severe SARS-CoV-2 infection. V lost 2 bases and J lost 10; bases outside the gene matches: 7. The CDR3 length is 14 residues. Germline V lookup: CDR1 MNHEY, CDR2 SVGEGT. TCRdb called the 5' RACE reads again in MiXCR, with one record for every CDR3 protein. This table holds 45,000 to 65,000 distinct CDR3 sequences, 9.5% to 12% found once. This chain links TRBV6-2 or TRBV6-3 with TRBJ2-1; 8 nucleotides agree with TRBD2. The specimen was whole blood. This sequence originates from an adult who was a healthcare worker with PCR-confirmed SARS-CoV-2 infection or an uninfected control (not recorded which). CDR3 nucleotides: TGTGCCAGCAGTTACGGGCTAGCGGGTCCCGAGCAGTTCTTC. Translated, it gives CASSYGLAGPEQFF.